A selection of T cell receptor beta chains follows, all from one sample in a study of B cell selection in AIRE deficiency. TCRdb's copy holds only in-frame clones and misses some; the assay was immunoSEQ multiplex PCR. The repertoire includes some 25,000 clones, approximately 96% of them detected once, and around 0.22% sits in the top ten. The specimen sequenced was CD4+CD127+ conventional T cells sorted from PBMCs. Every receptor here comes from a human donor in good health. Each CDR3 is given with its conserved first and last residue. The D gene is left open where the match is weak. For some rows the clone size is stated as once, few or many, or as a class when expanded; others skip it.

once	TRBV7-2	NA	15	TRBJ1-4	CASSLPLAGGEKLFF	TGTGCCAGCAGCTTACCCTTGGCGGGAGGGGAAAAACTGTTTTTT
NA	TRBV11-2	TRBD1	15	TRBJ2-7	CASSQGTGLLYEQYF	TGTGCCAGCAGCCAAGGGACAGGACTCCTCTACGAGCAGTACTTC
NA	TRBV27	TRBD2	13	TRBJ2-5	CASSVAGGETQYF	TGTGCCAGCAGTGTAGCGGGAGGAGAGACCCAGTACTTC
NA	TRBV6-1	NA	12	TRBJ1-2	CASSLSYYGYTF	TGTGCCAGCAGTCTGTCCTACTATGGCTACACCTTC
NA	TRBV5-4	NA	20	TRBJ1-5	CASSLRHRPKRTRSNQPQHF	TGTGCCAGCAGCTTGAGGCACAGGCCAAAAAGGACGAGGAGCAATCAGCCCCAGCATTTT
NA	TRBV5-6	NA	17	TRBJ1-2	CASSPSPLNSGNYGYTF	TGTGCCAGCAGCCCTTCTCCCTTAAATTCGGGGAACTATGGCTACACCTTC
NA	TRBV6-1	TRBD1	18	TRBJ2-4	CASSEGTGGRVVKNIQYF	TGTGCCAGCAGTGAAGGGACAGGGGGGAGGGTTGTCAAAAACATTCAGTACTTC
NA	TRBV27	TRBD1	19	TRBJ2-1	CASSTHRGGTGRLYNEQFF	TGTGCCAGCAGTACGCACCGCGGAGGGACAGGGAGGCTCTACAATGAGCAGTTCTTC
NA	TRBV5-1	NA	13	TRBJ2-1	CASSLISDNEQFF	TGCGCCAGCAGCTTAATATCGGACAATGAGCAGTTCTTC
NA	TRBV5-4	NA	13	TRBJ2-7	CASSLENGYEQYF	TGTGCCAGCAGCTTAGAGAATGGGTACGAGCAGTACTTC
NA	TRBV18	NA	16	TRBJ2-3	CASSHTTGASTDTQYF	TGTGCCAGCTCTCATACCACGGGGGCTAGCACAGATACGCAGTATTTT
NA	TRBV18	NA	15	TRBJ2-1	CASSPPGRAGPEQFF	TGTGCCAGCTCACCACCGGGGCGGGCAGGGCCTGAGCAGTTCTTC
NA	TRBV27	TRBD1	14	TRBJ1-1	CASSLNAAGGKAFF	TGTGCCAGCAGTTTAAATGCTGCAGGGGGGAAAGCTTTCTTT
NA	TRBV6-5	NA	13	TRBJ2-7	CASRRDTYYEQYF	TGTGCCAGCCGAAGGGACACCTACTACGAGCAGTACTTC
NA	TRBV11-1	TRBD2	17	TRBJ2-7	CASSLGLSGTSGYEQYF	TGTGCCAGCAGCTTAGGCCTCTCCGGGACTAGCGGATACGAGCAGTACTTC
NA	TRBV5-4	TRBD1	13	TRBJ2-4	CASSLNRGNIQYF	TGTGCCAGCAGCTTGAACAGGGGGAACATTCAGTACTTC
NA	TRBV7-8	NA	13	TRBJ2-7	CASSLSTVYEQYF	TGTGCCAGCAGCTTATCGACTGTCTACGAGCAGTACTTC
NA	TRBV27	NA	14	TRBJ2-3	CASSLRGPRETQYF	TGTGCCAGCAGCCTCCGGGGACCGCGAGAAACGCAGTATTTT
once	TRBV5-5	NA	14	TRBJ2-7	CASSLMGMDYEQYF	TGTGCCAGCAGCTTGATGGGGATGGACTACGAGCAGTACTTC
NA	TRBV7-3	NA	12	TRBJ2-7	CASSLASTGKYF	TGTGCCAGCAGCTTAGCGAGTACAGGGAAGTACTTC
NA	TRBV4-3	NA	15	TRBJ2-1	CASSQENSGFDEQFF	TGCGCCAGCAGCCAAGAAAACTCAGGTTTTGATGAGCAGTTCTTC
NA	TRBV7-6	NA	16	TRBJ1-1	CASSLSVRRGLAEAFF	TGTGCCAGCAGCTTAAGTGTCCGCCGGGGTTTGGCTGAAGCTTTCTTT
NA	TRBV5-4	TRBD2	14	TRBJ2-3	CASTRSGITDTQYF	TGTGCCAGCACCCGTAGCGGGATAACAGATACGCAGTATTTT
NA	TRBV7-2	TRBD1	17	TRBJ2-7	CASSLVIGQGAPYEQYF	TGTGCCAGCAGCTTAGTTATCGGACAGGGGGCGCCCTACGAGCAGTACTTC
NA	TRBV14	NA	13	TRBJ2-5	CASSQLGKETQYF	TGTGCCAGCAGCCAGTTGGGCAAAGAGACCCAGTACTTC
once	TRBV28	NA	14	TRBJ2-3	CASSPRMITDTQYF	TGTGCCAGCAGCCCAAGGATGATCACAGATACGCAGTATTTT
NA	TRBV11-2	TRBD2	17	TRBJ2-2	CASSPGGSGVKPGELFF	TGTGCCAGCAGCCCGGGGGGTAGCGGAGTGAAACCCGGGGAGCTGTTTTTT
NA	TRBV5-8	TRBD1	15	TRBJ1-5	CASSLRTGKDQPQHF	TGTGCCAGCAGCTTGCGGACAGGGAAGGATCAGCCCCAGCATTTT
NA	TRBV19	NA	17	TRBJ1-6	CASSPGIVRTYNSPLHF	TGTGCCAGTAGTCCAGGGATAGTGAGGACCTATAATTCACCCCTCCACTTT
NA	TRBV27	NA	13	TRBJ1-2	CASSPQESGGYTF	TGTGCCAGCAGTCCACAGGAATCTGGTGGCTACACCTTC
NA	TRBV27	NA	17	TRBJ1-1	CASSARPGPPPRTEAFF	TGTGCCAGCAGTGCTAGGCCGGGACCCCCTCCGCGCACTGAAGCTTTCTTT
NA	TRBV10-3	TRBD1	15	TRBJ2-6	CAIRKDRDGANVLTF	TGTGCCATCAGGAAGGACAGGGATGGGGCCAACGTCCTGACTTTC
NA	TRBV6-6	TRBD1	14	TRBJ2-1	CASRMGQYHDEQFF	TGTGCCAGCAGAATGGGACAGTATCACGATGAGCAGTTCTTC
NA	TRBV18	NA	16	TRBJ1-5	CASSQNPTGANQPQHF	TGTGCCAGCTCACAGAACCCGACAGGAGCGAATCAGCCCCAGCATTTT
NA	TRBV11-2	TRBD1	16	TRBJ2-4	CASSLGTGVGKNIQYF	TGTGCCAGCAGCCTGGGGACAGGGGTCGGCAAAAACATTCAGTACTTC
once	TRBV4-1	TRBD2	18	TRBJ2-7	CASSQDLIAGGPIGEQYF	TGCGCCAGCAGCCAAGACCTAATAGCGGGAGGGCCGATAGGGGAGCAGTACTTC
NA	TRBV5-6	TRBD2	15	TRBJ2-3	CASSLRAGATDTQYF	TGTGCCAGCAGCTTGCGAGCGGGAGCTACAGATACGCAGTATTTT
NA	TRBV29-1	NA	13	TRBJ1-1	CSVREHPNTEAFF	TGCAGCGTTCGCGAACACCCGAACACTGAAGCTTTCTTT
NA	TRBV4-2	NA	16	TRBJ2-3	CASSQAGPNLGDTQYF	TGTGCCAGCAGCCAAGCAGGGCCCAACTTAGGAGATACGCAGTATTTT